Given below is one T cell receptor (beta chain) in context. The sample is drawn from a study of blood T cell repertoires in COVID-19. Authors' processing steps: Counts of nucleated cells, estimated from reference gene primer amplification, were obtained. Method: immunoSEQ multiplex PCR; TCRdb's copy keeps in-frame clones and lacks some. That table supplies the V and J calls and clone size; D and trimming were determined from the DNA. The sample includes about 280,000 clones, approximately 91% of them seen just once. The sample consisted of peripheral blood. This clonotype was sampled from a man over 45 with acute or convalescent COVID-19.

This chain's CDR3 is CASSLVGQGSGEQYF. Here the CDR3 DNA reads TGTGCCAGCAGCTTAGTCGGCCAGGGGTCAGGCGAGCAGTACTTC. The J gene is TRBJ2-7, the V gene TRBV11-2; TRBD1 might be the D (6 bases). Germline CDR1 is SGHAT and CDR2 is FQNNGV. This CDR3 contains 15 residues. The germline V and J ends were trimmed by 1 base and 6 bases, with 16 bases remaining between them.